This T cell receptor (beta chain) appears in the sequencing data of a study of T-cell reconstitution after alpha-beta-depleted transplantation in children. Broader study findings: The authors attributed T-cell counts and diversity one year after transplant mostly to newly produced T cells.

This clonotype was recorded a few times. Its antigen is not identified. Using unique molecular identifiers, the investigators prepared the TCRbeta library. One entry per CDR3 protein results from TCRdb running MiXCR on the PCR reads. This sample has around 600,000 distinct CDR3 sequences; 23% occur once, and the top ten carry 14%. CDR3 size: 17 residues. Germline CDR1 is DFQATT and CDR2 is SNEGSKA (reference sequence). J gave up 3 bases and V 6 bases, and 12 bases lay outside the gene matches. Sequences were derived from PBMCs, mostly from graft donor cells, sampled 360 days after TCRalphabeta/CD19-depleted stem cell transplant. This rearrangement joins TRBV20-1 to TRBJ2-3; 13 bases are shared with TRBD2. The source is a boy younger than two who had a stem cell transplant for acute myeloid leukemia, so the T cells may come from the graft donor. The CDR3 region is CSATPETSGGRTDTQYF. The CDR3 bases are TGCAGTGCCACCCCCGAGACTAGCGGGGGGAGGACAGATACGCAGTATTTT.